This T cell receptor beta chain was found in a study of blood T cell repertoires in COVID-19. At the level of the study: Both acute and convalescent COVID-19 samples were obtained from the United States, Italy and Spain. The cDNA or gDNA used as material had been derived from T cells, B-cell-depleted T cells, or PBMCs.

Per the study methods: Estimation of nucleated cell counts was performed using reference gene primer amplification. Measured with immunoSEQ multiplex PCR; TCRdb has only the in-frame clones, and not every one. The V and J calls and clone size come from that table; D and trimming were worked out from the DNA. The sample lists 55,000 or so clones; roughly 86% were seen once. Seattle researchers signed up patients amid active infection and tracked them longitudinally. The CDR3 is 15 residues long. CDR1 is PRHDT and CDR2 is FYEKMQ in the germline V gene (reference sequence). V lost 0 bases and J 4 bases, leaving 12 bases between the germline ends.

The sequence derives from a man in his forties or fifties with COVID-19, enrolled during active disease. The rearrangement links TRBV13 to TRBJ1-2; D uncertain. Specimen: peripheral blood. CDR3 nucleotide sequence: TGTGCCAGCAGCTTAGGGAGCCAGGTGTCCTATGGCTACACCTTC. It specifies CASSLGSQVSYGYTF.